The clone carrying this T cell receptor (beta chain) has more than one count but fewer than ten. Its matching antigen is unknown. The entry originates in a study of early T cells in non-severe SARS-CoV-2 infection. General study points: Using VDJdb, the matching emphasized anti-spike CD8 responses while missing private and CD4 specificities.

In the library, individual cDNA molecules carried attached unique molecular identifiers. From the 5' RACE reads, TCRdb called clonotypes with MiXCR, one entry per CDR3 protein. Of roughly 88,000 distinct CDR3 sequences listed, 14% are singletons. Germline assignment: CDR1 SGHRS and CDR2 YFSETQ. This CDR3 contains 14 residues. V dropped 0 bases and J dropped 2 bases, with 6 bases sitting between them. The TCR originated in an adult who was a healthcare worker with PCR-confirmed SARS-CoV-2 infection or an uninfected control (not recorded which). J is TRBJ2-1 and V is TRBV5-1; no definite D call. Sequenced input: whole blood. The CDR3 DNA follows: TGCGCCAGCAGCTTGGAGTGGACCTACAATGAGCAGTTCTTC. Its protein is CASSLEWTYNEQFF.